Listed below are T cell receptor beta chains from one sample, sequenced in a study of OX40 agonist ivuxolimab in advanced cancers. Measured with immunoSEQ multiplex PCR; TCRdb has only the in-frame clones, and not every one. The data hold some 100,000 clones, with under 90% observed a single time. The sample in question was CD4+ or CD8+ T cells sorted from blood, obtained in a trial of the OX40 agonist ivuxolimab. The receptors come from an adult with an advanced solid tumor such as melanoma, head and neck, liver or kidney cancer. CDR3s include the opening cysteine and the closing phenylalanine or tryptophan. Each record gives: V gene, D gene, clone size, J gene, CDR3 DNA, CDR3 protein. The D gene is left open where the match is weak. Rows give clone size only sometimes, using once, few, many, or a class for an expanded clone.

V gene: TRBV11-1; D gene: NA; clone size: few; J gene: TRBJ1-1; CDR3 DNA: TGTGCCAGCAGCTTTACAGGTAACACTGAAGCTTTCTTT; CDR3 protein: CASSFTGNTEAFF
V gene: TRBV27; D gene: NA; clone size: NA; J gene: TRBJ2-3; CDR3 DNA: TGTGCCAGCAGTTTATCGAGTAGTGCGTTAACAGATACGCAGTATTTT; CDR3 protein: CASSLSSSALTDTQYF
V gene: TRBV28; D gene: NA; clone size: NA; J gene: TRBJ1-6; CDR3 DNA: TGTGCCAGCACCCTTTATGCCTCCAATTCACCCCTCCACTTT; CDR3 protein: CASTLYASNSPLHF
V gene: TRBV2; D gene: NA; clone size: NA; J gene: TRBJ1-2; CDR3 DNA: TGTGCCAGCAGTGAAGGGGGGGGAGGCGATGGCTACACCTTC; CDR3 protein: CASSEGGGGDGYTF
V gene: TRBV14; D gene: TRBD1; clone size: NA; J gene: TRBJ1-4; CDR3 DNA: TGTGCCAGCAGCCAAGGGACAGGGGGCGGTGAAAAACTGTTTTTT; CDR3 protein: CASSQGTGGGEKLFF
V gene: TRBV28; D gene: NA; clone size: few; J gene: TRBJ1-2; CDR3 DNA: TGTGCCAGCACCTCTCAGGGAGCTAACTATGGCTACACCTTC; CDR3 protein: CASTSQGANYGYTF
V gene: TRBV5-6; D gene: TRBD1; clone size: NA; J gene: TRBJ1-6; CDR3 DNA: TGTGCCAGCAGCTGGATGACAGGGAACTCCTATAATTCACCCCTCCACTTT; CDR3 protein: CASSWMTGNSYNSPLHF
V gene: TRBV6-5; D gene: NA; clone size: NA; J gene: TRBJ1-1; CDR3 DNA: TGTGCCAGCAGTTCCCCGACACTTTCGAACACTGAAGCTTTCTTT; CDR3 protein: CASSSPTLSNTEAFF
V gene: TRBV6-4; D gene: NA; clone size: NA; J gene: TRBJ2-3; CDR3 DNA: TGTGCCAGCAGTGAAGGCGGAACGACGCAGTATTTT; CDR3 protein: CASSEGGTTQYF
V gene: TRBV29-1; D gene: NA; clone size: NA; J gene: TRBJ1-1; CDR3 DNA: TGCAGCGTTGAAGGGCAGTTGAACACTGAAGCTTTCTTT; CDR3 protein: CSVEGQLNTEAFF
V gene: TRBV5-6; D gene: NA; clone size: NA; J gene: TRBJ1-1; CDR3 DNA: TGTGCCAGCAGCACAGGTCGCTCTGAAGCTTTCTTT; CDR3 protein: CASSTGRSEAFF
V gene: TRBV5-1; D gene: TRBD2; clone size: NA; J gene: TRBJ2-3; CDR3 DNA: TGCGCCAGCAGCGGATCTAGCGGGTCAGATACGCAGTATTTT; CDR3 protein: CASSGSSGSDTQYF
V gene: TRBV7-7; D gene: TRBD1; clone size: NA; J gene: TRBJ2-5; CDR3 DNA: TGTGCCAGCAGTCAGACAGGGATGGAGACCCAGTACTTC; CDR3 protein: CASSQTGMETQYF
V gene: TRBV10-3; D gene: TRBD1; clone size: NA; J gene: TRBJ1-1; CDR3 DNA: TGTGCCATCAGTGAGGCGGCAGGGGGCATTGCTTTCTTT; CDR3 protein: CAISEAAGGIAFF
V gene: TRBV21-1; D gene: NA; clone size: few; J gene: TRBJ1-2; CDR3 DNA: TGTGCCAGCAGCCCACCTGAGAGACCCCGCTTC; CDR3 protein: CASSPPERPRF
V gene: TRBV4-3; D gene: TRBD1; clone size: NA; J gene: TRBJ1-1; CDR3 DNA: TGCGCCAGCAGCCAAGAGGGACAGGGAAAAACTGAAGCTTTCTTT; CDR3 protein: CASSQEGQGKTEAFF
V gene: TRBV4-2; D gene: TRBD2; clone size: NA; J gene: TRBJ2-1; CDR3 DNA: TGTGCCAGCAGCCGCAGCGGGGGATCCTACAATGAGCAGTTCTTC; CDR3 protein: CASSRSGGSYNEQFF
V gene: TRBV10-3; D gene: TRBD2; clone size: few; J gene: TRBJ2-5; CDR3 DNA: TGTGCCATCAGCCTCGCCTTAGCGGGGGGCCGGGAGACCCAGTACTTC; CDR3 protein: CAISLALAGGRETQYF
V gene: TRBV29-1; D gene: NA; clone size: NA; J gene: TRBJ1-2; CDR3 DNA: TGCAGCGTCGCCGACAGTCTATATGGCTACACCTTC; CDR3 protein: CSVADSLYGYTF
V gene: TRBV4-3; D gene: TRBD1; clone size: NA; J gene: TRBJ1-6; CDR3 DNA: TGCGCCAGCAGCATACGGGACAGGGATTCACCCCTCCACTTT; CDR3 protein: CASSIRDRDSPLHF
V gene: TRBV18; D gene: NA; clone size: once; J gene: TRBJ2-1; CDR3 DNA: TGTGCCAGCTCACCACCGGAACCAAGAGGTGAGCAGTTCTTC; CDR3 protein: CASSPPEPRGEQFF
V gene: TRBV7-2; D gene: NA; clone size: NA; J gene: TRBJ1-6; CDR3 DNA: TGTGCCAGCAGCTTAGCCCCTTACAGGCGCCGCGGGGATTCACCCCTCCACTTT; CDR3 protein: CASSLAPYRRRGDSPLHF
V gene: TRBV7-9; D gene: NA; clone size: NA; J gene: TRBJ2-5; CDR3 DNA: TGTGCCAGCAGCTTTTCGACGGAAGAGACCCAGTACTTC; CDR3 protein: CASSFSTEETQYF
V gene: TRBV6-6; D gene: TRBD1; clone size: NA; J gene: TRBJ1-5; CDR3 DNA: TGTGCCAGCAGTTTAGGACAGGAGGTCCAGCCCCAGCATTTT; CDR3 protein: CASSLGQEVQPQHF
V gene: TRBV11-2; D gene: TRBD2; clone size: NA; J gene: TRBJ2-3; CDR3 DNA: TGTGCCAGCAGCTGGACTAGCGGGGGGGCCGTAGATACGCAGTATTTT; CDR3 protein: CASSWTSGGAVDTQYF